This TCR beta chain was observed in a study of blood T cell repertoires in COVID-19. This clone was seen only a few times. Using immunoSEQ multiplex PCR, the repertoire was profiled, and TCRdb retains in-frame clones only, with some absent. The sample has 94,000 or so clones, 80% to 90% seen once. This CDR3 has 16 residues. V was shortened by 3 bases and J by 3 bases, with 15 bases between the two germline ends. The germline CDR1 and CDR2 sequences are LGHNA and YSLEER. The TCR comes from a man in his 60s with acute or convalescent COVID-19. The chain joins TRBV4-3 to TRBJ2-1; D not certain. Sequenced material: peripheral blood. CDR3 amino acids: CASSQFPNSLYNEQFF. CDR3 bases: TGCGCCAGCAGCCAGTTCCCGAACTCCCTCTACAATGAGCAGTTCTTC.